This T cell receptor beta chain was captured by sequencing in a study of CD8 T cells in ankylosing spondylitis. Study-level points and caveats: Significant enrichment of disease-linked clones was reportedly seen in matched ankylosing spondylitis synovial fluid.

The V end was cut by 6 bases, the J end by 1 base, with 14 bases between. Germline V gives CDR1 SGHRS, CDR2 YFSETQ. The CDR3 spans 15 residues. This clonotype was counted ten times or more. Its antigen is as yet unknown. Generation of TCR beta libraries employed quantitative 5'-RACE incorporating molecular barcodes. TCRdb analysed the 5' RACE reads with MiXCR anew, one entry per CDR3 protein. The sample contains about 320,000 distinct CDR3 sequences, around 10% of which appear only once. Specimen: blood, either unsorted or a sorted T cell fraction (not recorded which). J is TRBJ2-1 and V is TRBV5-1; the D is unclear. This TCR came from a female donor with ankylosing spondylitis or in good health (not recorded which). Written as DNA, the CDR3 is TGCGCCAGCACAACGGCCCCCGGTTCCTACAATGAGCAGTTCTTC. Protein: CASTTAPGSYNEQFF.